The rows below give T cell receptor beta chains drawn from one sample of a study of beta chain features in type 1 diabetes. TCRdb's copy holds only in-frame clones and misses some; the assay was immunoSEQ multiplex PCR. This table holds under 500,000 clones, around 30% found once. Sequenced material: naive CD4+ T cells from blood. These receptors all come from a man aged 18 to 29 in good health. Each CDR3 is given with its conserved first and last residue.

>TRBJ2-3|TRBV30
CAWSVRGSGTDTQYF
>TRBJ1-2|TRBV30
CAWSGIRVVGYTF
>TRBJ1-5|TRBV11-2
CASSEPQHF
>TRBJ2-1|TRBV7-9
CASSTGQDFYNEQFF
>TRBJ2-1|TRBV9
CASSVAPGTYYNEQFF
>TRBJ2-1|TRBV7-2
CASSRPPGTGQYNEQFF
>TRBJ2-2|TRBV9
CASSVATVGELFF
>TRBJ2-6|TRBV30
CAWSASRAGANVLTF
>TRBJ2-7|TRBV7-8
CASSPGTRTIYEQYF
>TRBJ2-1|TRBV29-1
CSVEGYSGKESGSSYNEQFF
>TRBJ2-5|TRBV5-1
CASRDGLQETQYF
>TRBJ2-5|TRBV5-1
CASSFGGQETQYF
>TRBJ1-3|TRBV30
CAWSDPTGYGNTIYF
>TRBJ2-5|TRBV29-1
CSAQMGSGSPETQYF
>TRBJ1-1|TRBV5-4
CASSWELLNTEAFF
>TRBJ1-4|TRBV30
CAWSVPTVNEKLFF
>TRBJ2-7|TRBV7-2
CASSLIGYEQYF
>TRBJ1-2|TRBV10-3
CAISEDSYGYTF
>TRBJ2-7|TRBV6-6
CASSQGQGLSEQYF
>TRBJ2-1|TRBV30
CATGSSYNEQFF
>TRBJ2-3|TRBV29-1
CSVALALSPTDTQYF
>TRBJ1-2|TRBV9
CASSVDVDNYGYTF
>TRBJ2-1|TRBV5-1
CASSLAPETSYNEQFF
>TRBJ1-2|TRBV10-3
CAISERDPNYGYTF
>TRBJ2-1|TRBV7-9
CASSLARLAGMEQFF
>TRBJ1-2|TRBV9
CASSPLPGTGYTF
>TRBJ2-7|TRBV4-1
CASSQASGPTYEQYF
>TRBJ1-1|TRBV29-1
CSVEDPRGLNTEAFF
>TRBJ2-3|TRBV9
CASSFPLAGGSTDTQYF
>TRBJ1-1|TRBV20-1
CSARDPASFF
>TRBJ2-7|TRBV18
CASSPGHIYEQYF
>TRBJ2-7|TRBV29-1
CSVAADGALTYEQYF
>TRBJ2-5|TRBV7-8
CASSFSGGPGETQYF
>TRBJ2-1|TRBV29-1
CSVLWPNSYNEQFF
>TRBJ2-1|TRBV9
CASSQSPGDNEQFF